Presented here are 26 T cell receptor beta chains from one specimen sequenced in a study of blood T cell repertoires in COVID-19. The repertoire was sequenced with immunoSEQ multiplex PCR; TCRdb's copy has only in-frame clones and lacks some. The sample shows tens of thousands of clones, approximately 78% of them seen only once. Sequenced: peripheral blood. The receptor source for this set is a human donor in a cohort sampled during active COVID-19.

This clone was counted a few times. J is TRBJ2-1 and V is TRBV6-4; TRBD2 agrees at 8 bases. CDR3 size: 15 residues. Germline values: CDR1 MRHNA, CDR2 SNTAGT. The trim removed 4 bases at V and 6 bases at J, leaving 8 bases unmatched. The CDR3, as DNA: TGTGCCAGCAGTGTCTCAGCGGGAGCTGGCAATGAGCAGTTCTTC. Amino acid sequence: CASSVSAGAGNEQFF.

The chain couples TRBV11-2 to TRBJ1-1, with TRBD1 matching 7 bases. The CDR3 runs 15 residues. Germline CDR1 and CDR2: SGHAT and FQNNGV. The V segment lost 1 base and the J segment 6 bases; nucleotides outside the gene matches: 8. CDR3: CASSLAPTGEAEAFF. CDR3 DNA sequence: TGTGCCAGCAGCTTAGCGCCTACAGGGGAGGCTGAAGCTTTCTTT.

This clone has a single count. The chain links TRBV5-4 to TRBJ1-2; possible D gene TRBD1, 6 bases. Per the germline V gene, CDR1 is SGHNT and CDR2 is YYREEE (reference sequence). Trimming shortened V by 5 bases and J by 5 bases, and 19 bases separated the two germline ends. The length of the CDR3 is 15 residues. CDR3 loop: CASRFTIGGEYGYTF. CDR3 nucleotides: TGTGCCAGCAGGTTTACCATAGGGGGAGAATATGGCTACACCTTC.

The rearrangement links TRBV27 to TRBJ1-5; D perhaps matches TRBD1 (5 bases). The CDR3 has 14 residues. V shed 3 bases and J shed 6 bases, with 12 bases lying between them. CDR1 and CDR2 from the germline V gene are MNHEY and SMNVEV (reference sequence). Here the CDR3 DNA reads TGTGCCAGCAGTTTGGGGCAGTGGGGTCAGCCCCAGCATTTT. This gives the protein CASSLGQWGQPQHF.

The rearrangement uses TRBV2 and TRBJ2-1; TRBD2 aligns across 9 bases. CDR1 and CDR2 from the germline V gene are SNHLY and FYNNEI. V shed 3 bases, J shed 2 bases, and the junction held 5 bases outside the gene matches. The CDR3 runs to 16 residues. The CDR3 DNA is TGTGCCAGCAGTGATCAAGGACTAGCGACCTACAATGAGCAGTTCTTC. The encoded protein is CASSDQGLATYNEQFF.

The J gene is TRBJ2-1, the V gene TRBV7-3; the match to TRBD2 covers 12 bases. CDR3 length: 15 amino acids. Germline trimming cut 6 bases from V and 6 bases from J; bases unmatched to any gene: 6. Germline V gives CDR1 SGHTA, CDR2 FQGTGA. DNA for the CDR3: TGTGCCAGCAGTTCCGGACTAGCGGGAATCAATGAGCAGTTCTTC. Residues: CASSSGLAGINEQFF.

The rearrangement joins TRBV6-5 to TRBJ2-1; D uncertain. Germline-derived CDR1 and CDR2 are MNHEY and SVGAGI. V lost 8 bases to trimming and J lost 0 bases, with 14 bases between them. This CDR3 spans 15 amino acids. CDR3 residues: CASDREVYSYNEQFF. In DNA form, the CDR3 reads TGTGCCAGCGACCGCGAGGTATACTCCTACAATGAGCAGTTCTTC.

The chain couples TRBV5-6 to TRBJ1-3, with D hard to call. This CDR3 contains 15 residues. Trimming took 2 bases from V and 2 from J, leaving 11 bases between them. Germline V lookup: CDR1 SGHDT, CDR2 YYEEEE. CDR3 in DNA: TGTGCCAGCAGCTTTGACCCTCGGGCTGGAAACACCATATATTTT. Its translation: CASSFDPRAGNTIYF.

This clone appeared once. Here the CDR3 DNA reads TGTGCCAGCAGCCCTCCGGGACTAGTAATCGATGAGCAGTTCTTC. Its protein product is CASSPPGLVIDEQFF. V and J are TRBV3-1 (or the pseudogene TRBV3-2) and TRBJ2-1, with 8 bases lining up with TRBD2. There are 15 residues in the CDR3. The junction had 10 bases not matched to a gene; V was cut back by 4 bases and J by 8 bases. Germline CDR1 is LGHDT and CDR2 is YNNKEL (reference sequence).

CDR3 loop: CASSQEYGGEDTEAFF. The DNA for the CDR3 is TGTGCCAGCAGCCAAGAATACGGAGGGGAAGACACTGAAGCTTTCTTT. The chain recombines TRBV3-1 (or the pseudogene TRBV3-2) with TRBJ1-1, with a possible D match to TRBD1 (5 bases). The V and J ends lost 0 bases and 3 bases respectively, with 14 bases between them. CDR3 length equals 16 residues. The germline CDR1 and CDR2 sequences are LGHDT and YNNKEL (reference sequence).

This clone is medium-sized by share. The chain is built from TRBV10-1 and TRBJ2-1; 7 bases agree with TRBD2. In germline, CDR1 is WNHNN, CDR2 SYGVQD (reference sequence). V shed 2 bases, J shed 6 bases, and the junction held 4 bases outside the gene matches. This CDR3 is built from 14 residues. The CDR3 reads CASSEGSGGNEQFF. The CDR3 nucleotides read TGCGCCAGCAGTGAGGGGTCGGGGGGCAATGAGCAGTTCTTC.

V usage is TRBV5-4 and J usage is TRBJ2-2; D possibly corresponds to TRBD2 (6 bases). The CDR3 is made up of 15 amino acids. V was cut by 4 bases and J by 2 bases, with 12 bases left in between. Germline V gene sequence: CDR1 SGHNT, CDR2 YYREEE (reference sequence). The CDR3 loop reads CASSVGGFNTGELFF. DNA for the CDR3: TGTGCCAGCAGCGTTGGGGGGTTCAACACCGGGGAGCTGTTTTTT.

Comments on this clone: Mismatch with germline at one junction end may stem from a read error. The CDR3, as DNA: TGTGCCAGCAGCCTAGATCGGTCAGAGACCCAGTACTTC. Its protein product is CASSLDRSETQYF. The rearrangement links TRBV11-3 to TRBJ2-5; no clear D gene. The germline CDR1 and CDR2 sequences are SGHNT and YENEEA. This CDR3 comprises 13 residues.

V usage is TRBV30 and J usage is TRBJ2-2, with no clear D. Trimming removed 2 bases from V and 2 bases from J, with 9 bases in between. This CDR3 comprises 14 residues. Germline V lookup: CDR1 GTSNPN, CDR2 SVGIG (reference sequence). This CDR3 is CAWSIRVNTGELFF. The DNA of the CDR3 is TGTGCCTGGAGTATCCGGGTCAACACCGGGGAGCTGTTTTTT.

The CDR3 loop is CASSLARVNYEQYF. The CDR3 DNA follows: TGTGCCAGCAGCTTAGCTCGGGTGAACTACGAGCAGTACTTC. V and J are TRBV7-2 and TRBJ2-7, with no clear D. V was clipped by 0 bases and J by 3 bases, with 9 bases between them. The CDR3 runs to 14 residues. CDR1 is SGHTA and CDR2 is FQGNSA in the germline V gene.

J is TRBJ1-5 and V is TRBV5-8; maybe TRBD1 (5 bases). Deletions cut 1 base from V and 9 bases from J, with 8 bases between. CDR1 is SGHTS and CDR2 is YDEGEE in the germline V gene. The CDR3 length is 12 residues. The CDR3 spells CASSLRGRPQHF. DNA of the CDR3: TGTGCCAGCAGCTTGCGGGGGAGGCCCCAGCATTTT.

This chain connects TRBV19 to TRBJ2-1; TRBD2 agrees at 11 bases. Losses at the gene ends were 7 bases for V and 1 base for J; bases not matched to a gene: 9. CDR3 size: 17 residues. Germline CDR1 LNHDA, CDR2 SQIVND (reference sequence). The CDR3 nucleotides are TGTGCCAGTACCCAAGGGACTAGCGGAGGTTCCTACAATGAGCAGTTCTTC. This sequence encodes CASTQGTSGGSYNEQFF.

The J gene is TRBJ2-3, the V gene TRBV12-3 or TRBV12-4; TRBD1 aligns across 7 bases. This CDR3 comprises 13 residues. V trimming: 3 bases; J trimming: 6 bases; junction bases outside the gene matches: 3. CDR3 loop: CASSFDRADTQYF. The CDR3 bases are TGTGCCAGCAGTTTCGACAGGGCGGATACGCAGTATTTT.

This clone showed up just once. V usage is TRBV7-8 and J usage is TRBJ2-2; TRBD1 agrees at 7 bases. Trimming removed 4 bases from V and 1 base from J; junction bases left unmatched: 3. This CDR3 has 15 residues. The germline CDR1 and CDR2 sequences are SGHVS and FQNEAQ. The DNA of the CDR3 is TGTGCCAGCAGCTCAGGGGGTTTGAACACCGGGGAGCTGTTTTTT. Its translation: CASSSGGLNTGELFF.

This sequence joins TRBV7-2 and TRBJ1-5; D is unresolved. CDR1 is SGHTA and CDR2 is FQGNSA in the germline V gene. CDR3 size: 17 residues. Trimming removed 5 bases from V and 0 bases from J, with 17 bases in between. CDR3: CASSPRFPGFSNQPQHF. The DNA of the CDR3 is TGTGCCAGCAGCCCCCGGTTCCCGGGATTTAGCAATCAGCCCCAGCATTTT.

V usage is TRBV5-4 and J usage is TRBJ2-1; perhaps TRBD1 as D (6 bases). The CDR3 contains 13 residues. CDR1 is SGHNT and CDR2 is YYREEE in the germline V gene (reference sequence). Trimming cost V 0 bases and J 9 bases, with 10 bases left between them. The CDR3 reads CASSLDRAIEQFF. The CDR3 DNA is TGTGCCAGCAGCTTGGACAGGGCTATTGAGCAGTTCTTC.

CDR3 DNA sequence: TGTGCCAGCAGCCACTACCGAGCCGGGACAGGGGATCGTGAGCAGTTCTTC. Amino acid sequence: CASSHYRAGTGDREQFF. The V gene is TRBV7-2, the J gene TRBJ2-1, with 10 positions matching TRBD1. Trimming cost V 5 bases and J 9 bases; bases outside gene matches: 16. The germline V gene has CDR1 SGHTA and CDR2 FQGNSA. The CDR3 contains 17 residues.

This chain uses TRBV19 with TRBJ1-4; D may be TRBD1 (6 bases). Germline CDR1 reads LNHDA; CDR2 reads SQIVND (reference sequence). The CDR3 has 18 residues. V was trimmed by 5 bases and J by 7 bases, leaving 26 bases between them. This CDR3 is CASSPWDILRGSPEKLFF. Written as DNA, the CDR3 is TGTGCCAGTAGTCCCTGGGACATCCTGAGGGGCAGTCCTGAAAAACTGTTTTTT.

The chain is built from TRBV10-3 and TRBJ2-7, with 10 bases lining up with TRBD2. V was clipped by 6 bases and J by 6 bases; unmatched bases: 11. Germline lookup yields CDR1 ENHRY and CDR2 SYGVKD. The CDR3 has 15 residues. CDR3 region: CAIRRSQREGAEQYF. DNA of the CDR3: TGTGCCATCAGGAGGTCCCAGCGGGAGGGGGCCGAGCAGTACTTC.

As to this clone: Other DNA sequences within the sample encode an identical CDR3. The J gene is TRBJ1-1, the V gene TRBV3-1 (or the pseudogene TRBV3-2); 8 bases align to TRBD1. The trim removed 1 base at V and 6 bases at J, leaving 1 base unmatched. The CDR3 is made up of 13 amino acids. Germline CDR1 and CDR2: LGHDT and YNNKEL (reference sequence). The CDR3 region is CASSQVQGAEAFF. DNA for the CDR3: TGTGCCAGCAGCCAAGTACAGGGGGCTGAAGCTTTCTTT.

The V and J genes are TRBV6-5 and TRBJ1-5; tentative D call: TRBD1 (6 bases). In germline, CDR1 is MNHEY, CDR2 SVGAGI. The CDR3 is 14 residues long. Trimming cost V 9 bases and J 3 bases, with 15 bases left between them. CDR3 sequence reads: CASGVQGYNQPQHF. DNA of the CDR3: TGTGCCAGTGGTGTTCAGGGGTACAATCAGCCCCAGCATTTT.